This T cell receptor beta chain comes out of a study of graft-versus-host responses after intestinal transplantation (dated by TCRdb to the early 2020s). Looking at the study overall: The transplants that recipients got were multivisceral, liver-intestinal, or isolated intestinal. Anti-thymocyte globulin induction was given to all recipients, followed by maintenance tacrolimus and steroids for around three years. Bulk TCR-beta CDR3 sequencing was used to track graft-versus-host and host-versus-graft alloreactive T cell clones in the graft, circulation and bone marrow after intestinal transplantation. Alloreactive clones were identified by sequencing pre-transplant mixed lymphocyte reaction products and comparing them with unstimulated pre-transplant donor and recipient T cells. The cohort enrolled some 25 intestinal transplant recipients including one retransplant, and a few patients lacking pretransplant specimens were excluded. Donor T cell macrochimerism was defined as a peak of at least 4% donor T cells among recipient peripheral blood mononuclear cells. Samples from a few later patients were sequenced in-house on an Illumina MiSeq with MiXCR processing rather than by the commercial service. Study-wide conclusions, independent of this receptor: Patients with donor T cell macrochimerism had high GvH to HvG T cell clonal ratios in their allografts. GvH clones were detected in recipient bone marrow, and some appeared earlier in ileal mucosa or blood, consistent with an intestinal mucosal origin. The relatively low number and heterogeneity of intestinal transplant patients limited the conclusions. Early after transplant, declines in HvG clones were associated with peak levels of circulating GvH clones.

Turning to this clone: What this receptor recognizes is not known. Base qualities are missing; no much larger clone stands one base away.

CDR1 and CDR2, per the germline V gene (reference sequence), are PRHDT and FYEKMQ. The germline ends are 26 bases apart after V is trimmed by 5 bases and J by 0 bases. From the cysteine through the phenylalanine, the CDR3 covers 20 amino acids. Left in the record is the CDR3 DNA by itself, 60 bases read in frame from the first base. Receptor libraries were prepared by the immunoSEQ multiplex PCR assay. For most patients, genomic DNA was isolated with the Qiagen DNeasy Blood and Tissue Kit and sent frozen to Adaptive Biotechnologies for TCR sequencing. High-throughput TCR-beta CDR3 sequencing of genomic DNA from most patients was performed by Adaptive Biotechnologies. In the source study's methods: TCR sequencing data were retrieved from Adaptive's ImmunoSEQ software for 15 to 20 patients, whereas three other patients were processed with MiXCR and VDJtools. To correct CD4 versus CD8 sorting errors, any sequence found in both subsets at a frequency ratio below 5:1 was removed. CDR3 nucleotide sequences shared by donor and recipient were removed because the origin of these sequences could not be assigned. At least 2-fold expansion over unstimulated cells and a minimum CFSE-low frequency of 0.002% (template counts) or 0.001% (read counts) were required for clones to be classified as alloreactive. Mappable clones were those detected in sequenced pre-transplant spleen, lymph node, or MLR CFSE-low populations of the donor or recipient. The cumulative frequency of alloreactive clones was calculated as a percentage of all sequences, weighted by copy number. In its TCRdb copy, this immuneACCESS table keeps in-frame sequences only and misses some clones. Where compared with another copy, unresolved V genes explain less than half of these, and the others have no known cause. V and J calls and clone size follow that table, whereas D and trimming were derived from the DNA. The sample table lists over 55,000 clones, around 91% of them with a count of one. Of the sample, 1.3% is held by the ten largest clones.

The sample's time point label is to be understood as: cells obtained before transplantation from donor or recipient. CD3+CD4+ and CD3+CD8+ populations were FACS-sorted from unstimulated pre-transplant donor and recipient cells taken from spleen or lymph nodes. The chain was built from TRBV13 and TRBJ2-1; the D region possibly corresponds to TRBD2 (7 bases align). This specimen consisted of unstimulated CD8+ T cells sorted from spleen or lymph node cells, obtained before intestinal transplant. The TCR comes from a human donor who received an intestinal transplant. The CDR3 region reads CASSPKGGATRVGSYNEQFF. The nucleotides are TGTGCCAGCAGCCCGAAAGGGGGGGCCACGAGGGTTGGCTCCTACAATGAGCAGTTCTTC.